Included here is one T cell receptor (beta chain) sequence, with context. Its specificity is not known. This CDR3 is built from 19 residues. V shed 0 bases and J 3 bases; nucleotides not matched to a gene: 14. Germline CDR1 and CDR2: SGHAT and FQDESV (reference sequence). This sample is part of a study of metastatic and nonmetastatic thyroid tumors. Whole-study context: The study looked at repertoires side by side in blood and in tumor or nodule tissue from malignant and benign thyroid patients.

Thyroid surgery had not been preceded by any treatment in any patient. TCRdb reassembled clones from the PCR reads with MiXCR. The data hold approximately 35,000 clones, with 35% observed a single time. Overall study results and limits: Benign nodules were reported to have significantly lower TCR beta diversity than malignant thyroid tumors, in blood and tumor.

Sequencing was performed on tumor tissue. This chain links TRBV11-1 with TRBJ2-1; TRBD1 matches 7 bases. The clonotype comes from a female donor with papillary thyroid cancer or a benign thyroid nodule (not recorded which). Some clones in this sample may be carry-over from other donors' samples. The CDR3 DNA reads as TGTGCCAGCAGCTTAGCGAGTACTAGAAGAGGGGGCTTCTACAATGAGCAGTTCTTC. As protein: CASSLASTRRGGFYNEQFF.